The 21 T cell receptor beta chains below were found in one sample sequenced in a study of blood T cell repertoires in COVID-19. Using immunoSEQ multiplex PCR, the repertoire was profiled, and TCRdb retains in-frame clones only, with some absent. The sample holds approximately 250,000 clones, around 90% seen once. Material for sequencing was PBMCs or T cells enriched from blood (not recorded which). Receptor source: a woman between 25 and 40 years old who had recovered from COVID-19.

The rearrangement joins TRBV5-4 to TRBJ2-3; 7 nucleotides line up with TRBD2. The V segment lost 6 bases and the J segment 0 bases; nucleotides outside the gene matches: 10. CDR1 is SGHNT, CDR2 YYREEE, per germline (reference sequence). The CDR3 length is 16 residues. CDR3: CASTHPGLFSTDTQYF. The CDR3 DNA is TGTGCCAGCACCCACCCGGGACTATTTAGCACAGATACGCAGTATTTT.

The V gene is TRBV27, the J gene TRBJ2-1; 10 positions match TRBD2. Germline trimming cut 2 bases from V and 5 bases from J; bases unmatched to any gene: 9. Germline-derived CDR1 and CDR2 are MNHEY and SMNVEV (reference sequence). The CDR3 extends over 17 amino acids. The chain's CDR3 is CASSLRRLAGADNEQFF. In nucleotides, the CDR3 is TGTGCCAGCAGTTTAAGGCGTCTAGCGGGAGCAGACAATGAGCAGTTCTTC.

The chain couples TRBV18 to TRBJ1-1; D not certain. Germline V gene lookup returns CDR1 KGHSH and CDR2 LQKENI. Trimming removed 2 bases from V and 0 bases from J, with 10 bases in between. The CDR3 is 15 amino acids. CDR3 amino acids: CASSPTKQMNTEAFF. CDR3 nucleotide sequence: TGTGCCAGCTCACCAACAAAACAGATGAACACTGAAGCTTTCTTT.

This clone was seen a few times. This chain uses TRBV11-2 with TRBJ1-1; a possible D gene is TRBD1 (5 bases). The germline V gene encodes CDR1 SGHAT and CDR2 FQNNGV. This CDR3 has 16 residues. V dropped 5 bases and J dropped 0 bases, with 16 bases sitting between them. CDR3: CASSPVQTVMNTEAFF. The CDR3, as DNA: TGTGCCAGCAGCCCAGTTCAGACAGTCATGAACACTGAAGCTTTCTTT.

The CDR3 coding sequence is TGTGCCAGCAGTCGACTAGCGCGGATAGATACGCAGTATTTT. It is translated as CASSRLARIDTQYF. The gene calls are TRBV11-2 and TRBJ2-3; 8 bases are a match to TRBD2. Germline V gives CDR1 SGHAT, CDR2 FQNNGV. CDR3 length: 14 residues. V gave up 6 bases and J gave up 5 bases; unmatched junction bases: 7.

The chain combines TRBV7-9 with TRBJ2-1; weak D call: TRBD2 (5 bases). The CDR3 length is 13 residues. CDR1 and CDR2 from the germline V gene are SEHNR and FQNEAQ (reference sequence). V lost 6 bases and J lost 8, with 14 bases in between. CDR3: CASSLLEVDEQFF. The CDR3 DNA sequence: TGTGCCAGCAGTCTCTTGGAGGTTGATGAGCAGTTCTTC. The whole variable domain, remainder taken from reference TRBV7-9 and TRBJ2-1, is DTGVSQNPRHKITKRGQNVTFRCDPISEHNRLYWYRQTLGQGPEFLTYFQNEAQLEKSRLLSDRFSAERPKGSFSTLEIQRTEQGDSAMYLCASSLLEVDEQFFGPGTRLTVL.

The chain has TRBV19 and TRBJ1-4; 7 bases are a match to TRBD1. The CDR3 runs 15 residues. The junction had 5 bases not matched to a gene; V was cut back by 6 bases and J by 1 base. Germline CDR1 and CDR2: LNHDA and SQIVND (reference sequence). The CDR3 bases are TGTGCCAGTAGACAGGGGTGGGGAACTAATGAAAAACTGTTTTTT. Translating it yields CASRQGWGTNEKLFF.

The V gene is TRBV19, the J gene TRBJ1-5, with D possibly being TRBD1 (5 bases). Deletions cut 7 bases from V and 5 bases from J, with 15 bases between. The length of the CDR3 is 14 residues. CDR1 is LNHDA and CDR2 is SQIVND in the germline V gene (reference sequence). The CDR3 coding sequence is TGTGCCAGTACCCCCAACAGGAGCCATCAGCCCCAGCATTTT. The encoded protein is CASTPNRSHQPQHF. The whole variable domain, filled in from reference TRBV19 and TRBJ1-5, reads DGGITQSPKYLFRKEGQNVTLSCEQNLNHDAMYWYRQDPGQGLRLIYYSQIVNDFQKGDIAEGYSVSREKKESFPLTVTSAQKNPTAFYLCASTPNRSHQPQHFGDGTRLSIL.

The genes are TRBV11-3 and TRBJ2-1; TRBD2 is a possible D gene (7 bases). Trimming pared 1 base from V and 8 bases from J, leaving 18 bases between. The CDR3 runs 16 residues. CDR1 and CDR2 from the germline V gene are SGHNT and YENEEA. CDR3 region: CASSLAWRGLRDEQFF. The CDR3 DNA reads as TGTGCCAGCAGCTTAGCCTGGCGGGGGCTACGCGATGAGCAGTTCTTC.

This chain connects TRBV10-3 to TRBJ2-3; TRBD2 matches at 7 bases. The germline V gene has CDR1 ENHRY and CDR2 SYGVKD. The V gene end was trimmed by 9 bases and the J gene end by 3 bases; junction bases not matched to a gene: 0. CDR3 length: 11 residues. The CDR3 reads CAISGTDTQYF. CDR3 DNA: TGTGCCATTAGCGGGACAGATACGCAGTATTTT.

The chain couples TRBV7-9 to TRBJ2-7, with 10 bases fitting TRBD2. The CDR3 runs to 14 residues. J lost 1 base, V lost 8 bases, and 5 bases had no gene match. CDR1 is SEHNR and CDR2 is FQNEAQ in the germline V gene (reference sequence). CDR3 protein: CASSGLAVSYEQYF. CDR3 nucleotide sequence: TGTGCCAGCTCCGGACTAGCGGTATCCTACGAGCAGTACTTC.

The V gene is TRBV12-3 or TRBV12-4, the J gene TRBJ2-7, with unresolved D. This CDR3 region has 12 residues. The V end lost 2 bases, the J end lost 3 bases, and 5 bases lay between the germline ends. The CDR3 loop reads CASSLSVYEQYF. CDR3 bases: TGTGCCAGCAGTTTATCAGTCTACGAGCAGTACTTC.

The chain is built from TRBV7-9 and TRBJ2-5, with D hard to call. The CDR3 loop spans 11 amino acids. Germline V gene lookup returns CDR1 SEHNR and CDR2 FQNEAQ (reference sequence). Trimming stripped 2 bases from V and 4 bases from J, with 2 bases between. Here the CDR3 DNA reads TGTGCCAGCAGCTTACTAGAGACCCAGTACTTC. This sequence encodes CASSLLETQYF.

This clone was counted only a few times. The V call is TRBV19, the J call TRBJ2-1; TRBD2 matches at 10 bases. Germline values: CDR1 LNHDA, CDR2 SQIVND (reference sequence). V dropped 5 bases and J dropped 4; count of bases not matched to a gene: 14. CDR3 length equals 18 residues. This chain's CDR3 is CASSPIAGGSQNYNEQFF. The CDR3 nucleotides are TGTGCCAGTAGTCCTATAGCGGGGGGCTCCCAAAATTACAATGAGCAGTTCTTC.

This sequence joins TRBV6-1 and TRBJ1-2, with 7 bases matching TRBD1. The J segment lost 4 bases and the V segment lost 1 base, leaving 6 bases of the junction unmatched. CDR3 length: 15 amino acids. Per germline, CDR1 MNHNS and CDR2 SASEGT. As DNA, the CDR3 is TGTGCCAGCAGTGAAGGGGGGACAGCTACCTATGGCTACACCTTC. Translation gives CASSEGGTATYGYTF.

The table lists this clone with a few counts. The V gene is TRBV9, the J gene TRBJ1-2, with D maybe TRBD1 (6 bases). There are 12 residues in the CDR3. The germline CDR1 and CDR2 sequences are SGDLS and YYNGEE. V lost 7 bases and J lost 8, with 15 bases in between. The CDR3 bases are TGTGCCAGCGGATTGGGGGCGCGCGGCTACACCTTC. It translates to CASGLGARGYTF.

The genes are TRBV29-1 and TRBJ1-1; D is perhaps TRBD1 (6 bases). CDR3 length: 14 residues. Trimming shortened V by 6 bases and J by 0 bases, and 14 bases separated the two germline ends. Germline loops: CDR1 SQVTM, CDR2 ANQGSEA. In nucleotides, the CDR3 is TGCAGCGTCGTGGTGACAGGCATGAACACTGAAGCTTTCTTT. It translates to CSVVVTGMNTEAFF.

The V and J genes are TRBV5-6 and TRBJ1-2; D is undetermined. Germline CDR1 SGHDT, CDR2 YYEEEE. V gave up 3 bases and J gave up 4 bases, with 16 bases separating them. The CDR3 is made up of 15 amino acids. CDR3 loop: CASSYRPGNFYGYTF. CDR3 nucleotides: TGTGCCAGCAGCTACCGTCCGGGGAACTTCTATGGCTACACCTTC.

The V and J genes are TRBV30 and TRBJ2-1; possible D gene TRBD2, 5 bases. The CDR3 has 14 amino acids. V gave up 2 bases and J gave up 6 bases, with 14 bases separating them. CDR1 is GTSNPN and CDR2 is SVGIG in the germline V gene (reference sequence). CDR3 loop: CAWSLTRATNEQFF. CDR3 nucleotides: TGTGCCTGGAGTTTAACGAGGGCAACCAATGAGCAGTTCTTC.

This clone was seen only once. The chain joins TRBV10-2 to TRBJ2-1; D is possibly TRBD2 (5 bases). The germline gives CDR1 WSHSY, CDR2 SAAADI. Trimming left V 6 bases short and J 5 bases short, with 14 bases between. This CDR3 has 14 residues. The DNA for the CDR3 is TGCGCCAGCAGCGGTGGGAGCGGTAACAATGAGCAGTTCTTC. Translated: CASSGGSGNNEQFF.

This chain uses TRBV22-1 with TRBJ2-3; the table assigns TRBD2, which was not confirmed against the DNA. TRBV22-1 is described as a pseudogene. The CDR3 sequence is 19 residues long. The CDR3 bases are TGTCCTGGGAGCGCACGCCCCCCAGACCCGGCGGGGGGTGAAGATACGCAGTATTTT. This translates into CPGSARPPDPAGGEDTQYF.